Below, 2 T cell receptor beta chains from the same sample are listed, as sequenced in a study of shared clonotypes between healthy human individuals. This table comes from immunoSEQ multiplex PCR, and its TCRdb copy is limited to in-frame clones, with some not included. The sample comprises 2.3 million or so clones, 93% of which are singletons, and roughly 0.36% rests with the top ten. The material sequenced was naive CD4+ T cells from PBMCs. Subset of the sample: CD45RA+ positively selected. These receptors came from a man between 18 and 35 years old in good health. Some clones in this sample may be carry-over from other donors' samples.

This clone was seen just once. Other nucleotide sequences in the sample specify the same CDR3. The rearrangement links TRBV7-9 to TRBJ1-5; 7 bases are shared with TRBD1. CDR3 length: 13 residues. CDR1 is SEHNR, CDR2 FQNEAQ, per germline (reference sequence). V was pared by 4 bases and J by 6 bases, with 3 bases of the junction left unmatched. The CDR3: CASSSQGGQPQHF. In DNA, the CDR3 is TGTGCCAGCAGCTCTCAGGGGGGTCAGCCCCAGCATTTT. Complete variable domain (other parts from reference TRBV7-9 and TRBJ1-5): DTGVSQNPRHKITKRGQNVTFRCDPISEHNRLYWYRQTLGQGPEFLTYFQNEAQLEKSRLLSDRFSAERPKGSFSTLEIQRTEQGDSAMYLCASSSQGGQPQHFGDGTRLSIL.

The chain links TRBV9 to TRBJ1-2; perhaps TRBD1 as D (5 bases). The CDR3 has 14 amino acids. V was clipped by 6 bases and J by 1 base, with 13 bases between them. Germline-derived CDR1 and CDR2 are SGDLS and YYNGEE. Written as DNA, the CDR3 is TGTGCCAGCAACGGGGGACCGAATAACTATGGCTACACCTTC. It encodes CASNGGPNNYGYTF. Combining the CDR3 with reference TRBV9 and TRBJ1-2 gives the whole variable domain DSGVTQTPKHLITATGQRVTLRCSPRSGDLSVYWYQQSLDQGLQFLIQYYNGEERAKGNILERFSAQQFPDLHSELNLSSLELGDSALYFCASNGGPNNYGYTFGSGTRLTVV.